This T cell receptor beta chain comes out of a study of tumor and adjacent non-tumor tissue in lung cancer. Turning to the study itself: Histology: 12 adenocarcinoma, 2 squamous cell carcinoma, 1 small cell lung cancer. General study findings and limits: Normal lung showed higher cumulative top 100 clone frequency than tumor. Tumor tissue had significantly higher TCR diversity than normal lung.

No cell sorting was done before RNA was extracted from the tissue. Distant lung tissue was collected more than 3 cm away from the tumor edge. The V and J ends lost 0 bases and 5 bases respectively, with 17 bases between them. The germline CDR1 and CDR2 sequences are MNHEY and SVGAGI. This CDR3 has 17 residues. TCRbeta libraries were built with three rounds of nested PCR, modified from ARM-PCR. TCRdb redid the calling of the multiplex PCR reads with MiXCR, one entry per CDR3 protein. The data show 90,000 to 100,000 distinct CDR3 sequences, with 75% to 90% seen just once and roughly 29% held by the top ten. As regards this clonotype: Its antigen is currently unknown.

The chain links TRBV6-5 to TRBJ2-1, with D possibly called TRBD1 or TRBD2 (5 bases each). Input material: distant non-tumor lung tissue. The sequence derives from a man in his 60s with small cell lung cancer. The CDR3 is CASSYSIWGPVDNEQFF. The CDR3 DNA reads TGTGCCAGCAGTTACTCCATTTGGGGACCAGTGGACAATGAGCAGTTCTTC.